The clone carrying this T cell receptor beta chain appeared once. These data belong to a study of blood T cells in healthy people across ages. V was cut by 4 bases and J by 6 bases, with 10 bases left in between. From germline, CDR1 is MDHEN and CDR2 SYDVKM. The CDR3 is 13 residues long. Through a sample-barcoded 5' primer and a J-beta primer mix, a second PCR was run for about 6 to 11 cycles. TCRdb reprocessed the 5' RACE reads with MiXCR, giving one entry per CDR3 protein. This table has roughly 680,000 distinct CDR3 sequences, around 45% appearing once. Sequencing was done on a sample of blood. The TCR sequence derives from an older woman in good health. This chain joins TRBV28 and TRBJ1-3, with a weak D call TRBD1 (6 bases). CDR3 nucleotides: TGTGCCAGCAGTTCAGGGGATGAAAACACCATATATTTT. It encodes CASSSGDENTIYF.